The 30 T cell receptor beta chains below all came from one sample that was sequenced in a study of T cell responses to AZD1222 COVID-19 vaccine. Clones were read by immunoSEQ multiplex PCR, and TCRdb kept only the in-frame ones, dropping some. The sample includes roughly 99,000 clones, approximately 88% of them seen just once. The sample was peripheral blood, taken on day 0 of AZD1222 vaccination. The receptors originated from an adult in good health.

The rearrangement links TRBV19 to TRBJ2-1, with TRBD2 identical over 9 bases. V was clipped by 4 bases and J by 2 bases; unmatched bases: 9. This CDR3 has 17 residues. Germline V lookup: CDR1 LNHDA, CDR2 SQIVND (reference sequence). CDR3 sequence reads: CASSTYSGSAAYNEQFF. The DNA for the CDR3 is TGTGCCAGTAGTACCTATAGCGGGAGTGCGGCCTACAATGAGCAGTTCTTC.

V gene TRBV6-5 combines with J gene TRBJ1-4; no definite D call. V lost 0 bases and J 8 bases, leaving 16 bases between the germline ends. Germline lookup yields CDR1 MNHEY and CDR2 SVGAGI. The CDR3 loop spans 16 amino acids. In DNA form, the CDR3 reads TGTGCCAGCAGTTACTCCCCGGGATCCCAAGGGGAAAAACTGTTTTTT. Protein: CASSYSPGSQGEKLFF.

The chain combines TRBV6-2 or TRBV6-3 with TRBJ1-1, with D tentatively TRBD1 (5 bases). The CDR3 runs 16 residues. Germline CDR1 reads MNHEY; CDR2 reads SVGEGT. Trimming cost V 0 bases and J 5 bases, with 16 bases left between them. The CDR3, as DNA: TGTGCCAGCAGTTACTCGTCTCCAGGGCGGGGGACTGAAGCTTTCTTT. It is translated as CASSYSSPGRGTEAFF.

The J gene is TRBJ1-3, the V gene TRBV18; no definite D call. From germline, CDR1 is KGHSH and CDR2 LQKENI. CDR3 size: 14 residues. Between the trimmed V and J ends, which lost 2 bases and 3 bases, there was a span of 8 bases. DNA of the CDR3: TGTGCCAGCTCACCAGCCGGGAATGGAAACACCATATATTTT. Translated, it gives CASSPAGNGNTIYF.

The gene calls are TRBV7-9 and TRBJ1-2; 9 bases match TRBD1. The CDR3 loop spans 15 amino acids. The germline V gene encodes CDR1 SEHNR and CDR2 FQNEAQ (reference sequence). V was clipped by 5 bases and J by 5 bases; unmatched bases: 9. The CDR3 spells CASSGQGKVAYGYTF. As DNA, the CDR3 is TGTGCCAGCAGCGGACAGGGGAAGGTCGCGTATGGCTACACCTTC. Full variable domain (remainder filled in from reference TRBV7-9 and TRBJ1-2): DTGVSQNPRHKITKRGQNVTFRCDPISEHNRLYWYRQTLGQGPEFLTYFQNEAQLEKSRLLSDRFSAERPKGSFSTLEIQRTEQGDSAMYLCASSGQGKVAYGYTFGSGTRLTVV.

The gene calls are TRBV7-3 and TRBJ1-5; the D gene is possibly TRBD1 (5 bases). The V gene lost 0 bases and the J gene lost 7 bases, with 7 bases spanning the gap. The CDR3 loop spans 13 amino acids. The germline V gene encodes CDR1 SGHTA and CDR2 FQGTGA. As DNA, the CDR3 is TGTGCCAGCAGCTTAACACGGGGGCAGCCCCAGCATTTT. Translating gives CASSLTRGQPQHF.

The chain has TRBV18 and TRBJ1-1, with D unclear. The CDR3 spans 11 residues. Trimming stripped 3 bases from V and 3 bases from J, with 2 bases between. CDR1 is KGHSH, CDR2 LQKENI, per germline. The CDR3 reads CASSPDTEAFF. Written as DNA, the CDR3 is TGTGCCAGCTCACCGGACACTGAAGCTTTCTTT.

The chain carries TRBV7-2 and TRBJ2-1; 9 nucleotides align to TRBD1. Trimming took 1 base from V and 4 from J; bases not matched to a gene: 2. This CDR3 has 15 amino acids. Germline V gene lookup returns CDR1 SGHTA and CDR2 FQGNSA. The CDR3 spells CASSLGQGGYNEQFF. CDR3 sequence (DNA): TGTGCCAGCAGCTTAGGACAGGGGGGATACAATGAGCAGTTCTTC. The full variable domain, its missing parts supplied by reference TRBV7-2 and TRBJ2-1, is GAGVSQSPSNKVTEKGKDVELRCDPISGHTALYWYRQSLGQGLEFLIYFQGNSAPDKSGLPSDRFSAERTGGSVSTLTIQRTQQEDSAVYLCASSLGQGGYNEQFFGPGTRLTVL.

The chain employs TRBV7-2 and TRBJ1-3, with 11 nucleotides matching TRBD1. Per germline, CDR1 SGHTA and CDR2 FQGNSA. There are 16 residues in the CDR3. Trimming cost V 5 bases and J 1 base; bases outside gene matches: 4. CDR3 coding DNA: TGTGCCAGCAGCCGCGGACAGGGGGCATCTGGAAACACCATATATTTT. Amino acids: CASSRGQGASGNTIYF.

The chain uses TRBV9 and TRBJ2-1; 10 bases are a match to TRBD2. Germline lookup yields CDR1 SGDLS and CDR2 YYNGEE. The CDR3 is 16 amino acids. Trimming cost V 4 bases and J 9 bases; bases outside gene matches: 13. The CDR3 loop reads CASSLRASGSSPEQFF. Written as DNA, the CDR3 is TGTGCCAGCAGCTTAAGGGCTAGCGGGAGCAGCCCTGAGCAGTTCTTC. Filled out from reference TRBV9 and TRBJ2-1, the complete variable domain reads DSGVTQTPKHLITATGQRVTLRCSPRSGDLSVYWYQQSLDQGLQFLIQYYNGEERAKGNILERFSAQQFPDLHSELNLSSLELGDSALYFCASSLRASGSSPEQFFGPGTRLTVL.

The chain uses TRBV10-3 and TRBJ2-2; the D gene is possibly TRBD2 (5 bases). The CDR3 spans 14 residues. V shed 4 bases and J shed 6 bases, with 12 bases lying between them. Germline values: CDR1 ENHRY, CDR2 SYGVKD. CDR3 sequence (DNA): TGTGCCATCAGTGGGACTGCTCCCTCCGGGGAGCTGTTTTTT. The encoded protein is CAISGTAPSGELFF.

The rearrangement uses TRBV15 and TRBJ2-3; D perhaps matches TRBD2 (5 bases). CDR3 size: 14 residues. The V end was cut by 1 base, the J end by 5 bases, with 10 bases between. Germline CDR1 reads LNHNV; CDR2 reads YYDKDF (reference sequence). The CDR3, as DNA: TGTGCCACCAGCAGAGTGCGGGCCGGAGATACGCAGTATTTT. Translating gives CATSRVRAGDTQYF.

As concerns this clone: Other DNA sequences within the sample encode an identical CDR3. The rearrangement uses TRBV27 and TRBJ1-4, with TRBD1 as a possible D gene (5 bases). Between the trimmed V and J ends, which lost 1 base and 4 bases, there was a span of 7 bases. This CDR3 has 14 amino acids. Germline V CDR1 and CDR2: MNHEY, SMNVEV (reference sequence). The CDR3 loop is CASSLWGDNEKLFF. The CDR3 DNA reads TGTGCCAGCAGTTTATGGGGGGATAATGAAAAACTGTTTTTT. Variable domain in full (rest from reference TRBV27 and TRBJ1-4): EAQVTQNPRYLITVTGKKLTVTCSQNMNHEYMSWYRQDPGLGLRQIYYSMNVEVTDKGDVPEGYKVSRKEKRNFPLILESPSPNQTSLYFCASSLWGDNEKLFFGSGTQLSVL.

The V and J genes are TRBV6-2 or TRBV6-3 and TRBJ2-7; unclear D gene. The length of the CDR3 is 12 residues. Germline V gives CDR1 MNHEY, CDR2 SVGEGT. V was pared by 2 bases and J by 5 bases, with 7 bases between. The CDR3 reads CASSYPRDEQYF. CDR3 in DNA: TGTGCCAGCAGTTACCCCCGAGACGAGCAGTACTTC.

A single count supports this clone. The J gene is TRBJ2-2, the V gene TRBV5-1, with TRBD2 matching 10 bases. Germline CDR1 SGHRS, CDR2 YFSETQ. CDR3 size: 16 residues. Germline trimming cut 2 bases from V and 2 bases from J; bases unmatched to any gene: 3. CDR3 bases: TGCGCCAGCAGCTTATCTAGCGGGGGAAACACCGGGGAGCTGTTTTTT. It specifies CASSLSSGGNTGELFF.

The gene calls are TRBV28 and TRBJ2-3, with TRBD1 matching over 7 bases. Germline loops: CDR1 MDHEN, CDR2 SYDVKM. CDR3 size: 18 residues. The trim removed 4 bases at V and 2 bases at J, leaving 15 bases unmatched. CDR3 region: CASSWSVDPGQNTDTQYF. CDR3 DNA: TGTGCCAGCAGTTGGTCCGTTGACCCGGGACAGAACACAGATACGCAGTATTTT.

CDR3 DNA sequence: TGTGCCAGCACCTTCCAGGGACAGTACTATGGCTACACCTTC. Translating gives CASTFQGQYYGYTF. The rearrangement joins TRBV7-9 to TRBJ1-2; 7 bases align to TRBD1. Germline CDR1 reads SEHNR; CDR2 reads FQNEAQ (reference sequence). The CDR3 runs to 14 residues. Unmatched junction bases numbered 8, after V lost 7 bases and J lost 3 bases.

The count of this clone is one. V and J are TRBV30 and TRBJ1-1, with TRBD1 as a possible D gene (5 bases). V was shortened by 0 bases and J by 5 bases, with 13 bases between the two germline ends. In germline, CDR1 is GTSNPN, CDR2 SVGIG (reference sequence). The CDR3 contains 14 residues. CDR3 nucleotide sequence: TGTGCCTGGAGTGTACTCTCAGGGCAAACTGAAGCTTTCTTT. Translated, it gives CAWSVLSGQTEAFF.

Here the CDR3 reads CASSLLAGAPEDTQYF. CDR3 in DNA: TGCGCCAGCAGCTTACTAGCGGGGGCTCCGGAAGATACGCAGTATTTT. V gene TRBV5-1 combines with J gene TRBJ2-3; 11 bases are a match to TRBD2. CDR1 is SGHRS, CDR2 YFSETQ, per germline. Trimming removed 2 bases from V and 5 bases from J; junction bases left unmatched: 7. The CDR3 loop spans 16 amino acids.

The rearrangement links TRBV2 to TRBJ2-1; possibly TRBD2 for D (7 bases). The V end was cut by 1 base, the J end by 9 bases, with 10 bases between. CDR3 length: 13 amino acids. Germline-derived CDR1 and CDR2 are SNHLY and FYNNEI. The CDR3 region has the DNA TGTGCCAGCAGTGAAGGGCGGGGGCGTGAGCAGTTCTTC. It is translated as CASSEGRGREQFF.

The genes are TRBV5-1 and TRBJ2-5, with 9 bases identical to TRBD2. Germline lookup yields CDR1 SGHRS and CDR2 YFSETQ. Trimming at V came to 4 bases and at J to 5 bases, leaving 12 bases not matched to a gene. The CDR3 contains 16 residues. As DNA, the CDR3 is TGCGCCAGCAGCAACTTAATAGCGGGAGTTTATGAGACCCAGTACTTC. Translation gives CASSNLIAGVYETQYF.

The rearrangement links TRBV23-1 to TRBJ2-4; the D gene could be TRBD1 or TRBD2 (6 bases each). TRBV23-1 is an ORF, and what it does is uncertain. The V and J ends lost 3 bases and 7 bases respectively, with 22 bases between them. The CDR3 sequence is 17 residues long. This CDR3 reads CASSQPGWGAIGNIQYF. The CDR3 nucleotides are TGCGCCAGCAGTCAGCCCGGGTGGGGGGCGATTGGGAACATTCAGTACTTC.

The CDR3 DNA reads as TGTGCCAGCAGACTAGCGGGCGAGGGGCGCGAGCAGTACTTC. Protein sequence: CASRLAGEGREQYF. The chain uses TRBV6-4 and TRBJ2-7, with TRBD2 matching over 9 bases. The CDR3 runs 14 residues. Germline CDR1 and CDR2: MRHNA and SNTAGT. V lost 6 bases, J lost 6 bases, and 9 bases stayed unmatched.

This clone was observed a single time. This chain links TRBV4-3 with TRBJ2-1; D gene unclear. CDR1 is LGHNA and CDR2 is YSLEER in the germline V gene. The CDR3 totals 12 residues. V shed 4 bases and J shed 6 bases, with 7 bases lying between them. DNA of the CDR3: TGCGCCAGCAGCCGCGACGCCAATGAGCAGTTCTTC. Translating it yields CASSRDANEQFF.

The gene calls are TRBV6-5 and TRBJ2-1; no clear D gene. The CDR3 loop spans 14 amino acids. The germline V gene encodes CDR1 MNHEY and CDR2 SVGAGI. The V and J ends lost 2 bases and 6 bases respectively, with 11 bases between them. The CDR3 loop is CASSYGGRTNEQFF. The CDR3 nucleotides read TGTGCCAGCAGTTACGGCGGTAGAACCAATGAGCAGTTCTTC.

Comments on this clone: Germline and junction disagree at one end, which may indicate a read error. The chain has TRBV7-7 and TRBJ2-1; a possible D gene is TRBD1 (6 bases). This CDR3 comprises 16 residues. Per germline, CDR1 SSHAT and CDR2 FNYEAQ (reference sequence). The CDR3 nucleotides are TGTGCTAGCAGCGTTAAGTTACAGGGAGTGAACAATGAGCAGTTCTTC. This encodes CASSVKLQGVNNEQFF. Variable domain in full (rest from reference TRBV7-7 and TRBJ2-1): GAGVSQSPRYKVTKRGQDVTLRCDPISSHATLYWYQQALGQGPEFLTYFNYEAQPDKSGLPSDRFSAERPEGSISTLTIQRTEQRDSAMYRCASSVKLQGVNNEQFFGPGTRLTVL.

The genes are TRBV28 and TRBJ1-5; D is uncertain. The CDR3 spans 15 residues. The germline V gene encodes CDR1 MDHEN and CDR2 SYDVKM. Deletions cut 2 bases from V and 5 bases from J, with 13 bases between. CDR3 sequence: CASSLGRGWDQPQHF. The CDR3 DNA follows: TGTGCCAGCAGTTTAGGCCGGGGATGGGATCAGCCCCAGCATTTT.

CDR3 coding DNA: TGTGCCAGCAGCCGCACCTTAGCGGGAGGAGTTACCGGGGAGCTGTTTTTT. This gives the protein CASSRTLAGGVTGELFF. This chain connects TRBV7-2 to TRBJ2-2; 10 nucleotides match TRBD2. Per the germline V gene, CDR1 is SGHTA and CDR2 is FQGNSA. This CDR3 is 17 amino acids long. V was clipped by 5 bases and J by 5 bases; unmatched bases: 11. The entire variable domain, with the rest obtained from reference TRBV7-2 and TRBJ2-2, is as follows: GAGVSQSPSNKVTEKGKDVELRCDPISGHTALYWYRQSLGQGLEFLIYFQGNSAPDKSGLPSDRFSAERTGGSVSTLTIQRTQQEDSAVYLCASSRTLAGGVTGELFFGEGSRLTVL.

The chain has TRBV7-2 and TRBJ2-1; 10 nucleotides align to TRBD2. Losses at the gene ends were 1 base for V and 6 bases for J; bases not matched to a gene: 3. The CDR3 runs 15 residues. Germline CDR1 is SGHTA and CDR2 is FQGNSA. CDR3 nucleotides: TGTGCCAGCAGCTTAGTGGCTAGCGGGAGCAATGAGCAGTTCTTC. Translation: CASSLVASGSNEQFF.

CDR3 loop: CSVEDTAAPGGNEQFF. The CDR3 nucleotides read TGCAGCGTTGAAGACACCGCGGCCCCAGGGGGCAATGAGCAGTTCTTC. The chain recombines TRBV29-1 with TRBJ2-1; 7 bases agree with TRBD1. Germline V gene lookup returns CDR1 SQVTM and CDR2 ANQGSEA. With V trimmed by 0 bases and J by 6 bases, 11 bases remained unmatched. The CDR3 spans 16 residues.